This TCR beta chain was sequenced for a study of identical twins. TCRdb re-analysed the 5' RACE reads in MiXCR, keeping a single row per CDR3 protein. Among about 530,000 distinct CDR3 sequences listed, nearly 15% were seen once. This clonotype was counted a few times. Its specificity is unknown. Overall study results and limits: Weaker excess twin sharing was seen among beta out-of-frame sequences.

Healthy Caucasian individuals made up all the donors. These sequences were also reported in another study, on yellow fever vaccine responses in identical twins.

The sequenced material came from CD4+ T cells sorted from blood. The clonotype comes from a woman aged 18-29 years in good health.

The CDR3 DNA follows: TGTGCCAGCAGCCACGCCAAGCGGTTGGAGGTTCGGGAGCAGTTCTTC. Translation gives CASSHAKRLEVREQFF. The chain joins TRBV14 to TRBJ2-1; D possibly corresponds to TRBD2 (5 bases). V was shortened by 3 bases and J by 10 bases, with 22 bases between the two germline ends. Germline V CDR1 and CDR2: SGHDN, FVKESK. The CDR3 is made up of 16 amino acids.